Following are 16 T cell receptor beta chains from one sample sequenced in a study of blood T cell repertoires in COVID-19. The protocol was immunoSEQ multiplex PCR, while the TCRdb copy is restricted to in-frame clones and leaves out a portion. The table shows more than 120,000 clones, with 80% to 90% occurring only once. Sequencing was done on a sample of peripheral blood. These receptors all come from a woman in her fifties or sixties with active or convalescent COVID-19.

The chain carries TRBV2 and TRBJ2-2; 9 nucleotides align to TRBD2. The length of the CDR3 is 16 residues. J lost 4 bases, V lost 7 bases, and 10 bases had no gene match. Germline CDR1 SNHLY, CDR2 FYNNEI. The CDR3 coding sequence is TGTGCCAGCACCTTTTGGGGCGGGAGGGCCACCGGGGAGCTGTTTTTT. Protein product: CASTFWGGRATGELFF. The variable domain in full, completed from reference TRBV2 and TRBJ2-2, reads EPEVTQTPSHQVTQMGQEVILRCVPISNHLYFYWYRQILGQKVEFLVSFYNNEISEKSEIFDDQFSVERPDGSNFTLKIRSTKLEDSAMYFCASTFWGGRATGELFFGEGSRLTVL.

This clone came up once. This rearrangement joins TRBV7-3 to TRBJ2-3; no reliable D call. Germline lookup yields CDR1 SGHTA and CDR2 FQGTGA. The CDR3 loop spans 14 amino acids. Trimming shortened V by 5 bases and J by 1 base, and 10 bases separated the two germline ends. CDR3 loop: CASSPTLRTDTQYF. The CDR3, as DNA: TGTGCCAGCAGCCCTACGTTGCGCACAGATACGCAGTATTTT.

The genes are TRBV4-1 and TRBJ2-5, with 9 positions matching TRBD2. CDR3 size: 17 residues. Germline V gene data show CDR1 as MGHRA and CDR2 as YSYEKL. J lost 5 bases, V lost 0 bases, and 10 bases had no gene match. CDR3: CASSQDLVAGGPETQYF. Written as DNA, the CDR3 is TGCGCCAGCAGCCAAGATCTGGTGGCGGGGGGGCCTGAGACCCAGTACTTC.

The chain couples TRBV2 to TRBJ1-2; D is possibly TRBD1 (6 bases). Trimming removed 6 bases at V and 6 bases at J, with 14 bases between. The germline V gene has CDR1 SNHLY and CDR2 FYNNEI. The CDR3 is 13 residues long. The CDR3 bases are TGTGCCAGCAGAGTTACAGGGAGGGATGGCTACACCTTC. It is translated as CASRVTGRDGYTF.

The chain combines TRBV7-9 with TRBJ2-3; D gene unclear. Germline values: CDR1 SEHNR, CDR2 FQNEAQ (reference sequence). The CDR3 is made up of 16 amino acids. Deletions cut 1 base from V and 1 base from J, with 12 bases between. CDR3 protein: CASSLGRSDGTDTQYF. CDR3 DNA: TGTGCCAGCAGCTTAGGCAGAAGCGATGGCACAGATACGCAGTATTTT. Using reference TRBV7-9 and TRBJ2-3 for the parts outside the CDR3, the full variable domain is DTGVSQNPRHKITKRGQNVTFRCDPISEHNRLYWYRQTLGQGPEFLTYFQNEAQLEKSRLLSDRFSAERPKGSFSTLEIQRTEQGDSAMYLCASSLGRSDGTDTQYFGPGTRLTVL.

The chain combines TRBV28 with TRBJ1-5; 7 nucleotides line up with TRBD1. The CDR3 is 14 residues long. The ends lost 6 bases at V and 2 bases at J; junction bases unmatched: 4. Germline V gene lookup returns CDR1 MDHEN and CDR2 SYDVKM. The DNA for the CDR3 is TGTGCCAGCAGCTCAACAGGGGGCAATCAGCCCCAGCATTTT. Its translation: CASSSTGGNQPQHF.

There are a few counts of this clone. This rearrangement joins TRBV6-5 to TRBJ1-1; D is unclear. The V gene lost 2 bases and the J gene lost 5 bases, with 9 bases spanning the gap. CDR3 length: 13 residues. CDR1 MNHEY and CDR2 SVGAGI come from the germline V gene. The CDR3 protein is CASSYGQRTEAFF. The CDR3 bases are TGTGCCAGCAGTTACGGGCAAAGGACTGAAGCTTTCTTT.

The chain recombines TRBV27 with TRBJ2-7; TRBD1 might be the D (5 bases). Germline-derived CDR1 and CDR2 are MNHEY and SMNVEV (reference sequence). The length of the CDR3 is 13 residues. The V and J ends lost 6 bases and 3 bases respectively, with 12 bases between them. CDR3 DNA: TGTGCCAGCAGCCCATCCCAGGGCTACGAGCAGTACTTC. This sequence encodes CASSPSQGYEQYF.

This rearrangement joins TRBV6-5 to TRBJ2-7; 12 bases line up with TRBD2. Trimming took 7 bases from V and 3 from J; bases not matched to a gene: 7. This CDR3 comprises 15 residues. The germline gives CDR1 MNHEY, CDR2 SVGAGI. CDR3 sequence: CASTSGLAGFYEQYF. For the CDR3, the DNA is TGTGCCAGCACTTCCGGACTAGCGGGGTTCTACGAGCAGTACTTC.

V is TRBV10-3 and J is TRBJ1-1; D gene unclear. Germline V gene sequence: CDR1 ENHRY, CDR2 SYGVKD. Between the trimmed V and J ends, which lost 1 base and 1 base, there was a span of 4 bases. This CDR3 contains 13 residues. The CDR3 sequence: CAISEFGNTEAFF. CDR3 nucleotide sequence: TGTGCCATCAGTGAGTTCGGGAACACTGAAGCTTTCTTT.

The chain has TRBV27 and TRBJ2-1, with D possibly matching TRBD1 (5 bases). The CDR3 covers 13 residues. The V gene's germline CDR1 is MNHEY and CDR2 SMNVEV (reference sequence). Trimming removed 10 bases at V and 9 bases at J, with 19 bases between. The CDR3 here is CAISRDPNGEQFF. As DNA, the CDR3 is TGTGCCATCTCCAGGGATCCTAACGGTGAGCAGTTCTTC.

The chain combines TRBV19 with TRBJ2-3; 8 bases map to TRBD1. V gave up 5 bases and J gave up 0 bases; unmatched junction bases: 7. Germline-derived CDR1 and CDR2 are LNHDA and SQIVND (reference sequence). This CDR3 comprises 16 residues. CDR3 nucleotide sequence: TGTGCCAGTAGTTTCAGGGGGCTTCCTAGCACAGATACGCAGTATTTT. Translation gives CASSFRGLPSTDTQYF.

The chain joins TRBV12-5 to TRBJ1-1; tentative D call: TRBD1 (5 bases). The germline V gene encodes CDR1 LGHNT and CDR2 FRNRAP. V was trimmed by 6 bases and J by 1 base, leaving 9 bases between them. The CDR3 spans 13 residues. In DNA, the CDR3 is TGTGCTAGTGGCCCTCAGGGGAACACTGAAGCTTTCTTT. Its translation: CASGPQGNTEAFF.

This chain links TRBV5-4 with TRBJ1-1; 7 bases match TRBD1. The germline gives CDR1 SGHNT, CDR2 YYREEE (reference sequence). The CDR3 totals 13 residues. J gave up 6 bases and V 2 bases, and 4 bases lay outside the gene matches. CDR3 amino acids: CASSFTGVPEAFF. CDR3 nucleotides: TGTGCCAGCAGCTTTACAGGGGTTCCTGAAGCTTTCTTT.

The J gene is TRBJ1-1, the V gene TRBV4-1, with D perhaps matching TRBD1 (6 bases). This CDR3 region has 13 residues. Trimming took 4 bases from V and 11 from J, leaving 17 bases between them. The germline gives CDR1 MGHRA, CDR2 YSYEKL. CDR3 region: CASSLDRDLKAFF. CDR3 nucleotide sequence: TGCGCCAGCAGCCTGGACAGAGACCTAAAGGCTTTCTTT.

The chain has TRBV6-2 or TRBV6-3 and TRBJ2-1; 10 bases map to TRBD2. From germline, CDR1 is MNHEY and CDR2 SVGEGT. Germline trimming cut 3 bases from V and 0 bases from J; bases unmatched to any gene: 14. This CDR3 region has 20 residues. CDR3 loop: CASSYLTLRTSGDSYNEQFF. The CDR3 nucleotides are TGTGCCAGCAGTTATCTCACCCTAAGGACTAGCGGAGACTCCTACAATGAGCAGTTCTTC.